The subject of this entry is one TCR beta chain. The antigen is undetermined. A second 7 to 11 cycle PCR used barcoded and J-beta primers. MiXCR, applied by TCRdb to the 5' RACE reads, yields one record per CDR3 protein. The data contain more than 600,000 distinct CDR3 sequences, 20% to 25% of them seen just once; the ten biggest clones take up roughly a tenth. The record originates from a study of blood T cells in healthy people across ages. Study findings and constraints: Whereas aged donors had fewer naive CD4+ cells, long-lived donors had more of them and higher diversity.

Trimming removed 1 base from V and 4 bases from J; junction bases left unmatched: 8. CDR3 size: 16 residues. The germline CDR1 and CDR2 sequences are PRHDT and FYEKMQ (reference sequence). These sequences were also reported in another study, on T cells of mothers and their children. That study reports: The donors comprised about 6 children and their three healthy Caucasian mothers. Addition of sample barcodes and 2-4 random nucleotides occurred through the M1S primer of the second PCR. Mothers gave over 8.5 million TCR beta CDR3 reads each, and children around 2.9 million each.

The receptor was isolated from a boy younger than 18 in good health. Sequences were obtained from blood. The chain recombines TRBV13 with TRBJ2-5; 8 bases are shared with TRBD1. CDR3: CASSLDPGQVAETQYF. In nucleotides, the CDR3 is TGTGCCAGCAGCTTAGATCCGGGACAGGTAGCAGAGACCCAGTACTTC.